Listed below are T cell receptor beta chains from one sample, sequenced in a study of shared clonotypes between healthy human individuals. Generated by immunoSEQ multiplex PCR, the TCRdb table keeps only in-frame clones and is missing some. The sample includes approximately 2.5 million clones, 80% to 95% seen only once; the top ten take about 0.39%. Sequenced sample: naive CD4+ T cells from PBMCs. The receptors originated from a young man in good health. Some clones in this sample may be carry-over from other donors' samples. CDR3s include the opening cysteine and the closing phenylalanine or tryptophan. Each record gives: V gene, D gene, clone size, J gene, CDR3 DNA, CDR3 protein. A D gene is named only where the DNA matches it firmly. Size is stated for part of the rows, as once, few or many counts, or as a class when the clone is expanded.

TRBV21-1	-	-	TRBJ1-1	TGTGCCAGCAGCCTTATAGACAGGGAGAGCACTGAAGCTTTCTTT	CASSLIDRESTEAFF
TRBV29-1	-	-	TRBJ2-5	TGCAGCGTTGAAGATGTGTCGACCCAGTACTTC	CSVEDVSTQYF
TRBV5-1	-	-	TRBJ2-5	TGCGCCAGCAGCCGGCGGGCAGCTTCCAGACAAGAGACCCAGTACTTC	CASSRRAASRQETQYF
TRBV5-1	TRBD1	-	TRBJ1-1	TGCGCCAGCAGCCGAGAGGGGGCCACTGAAGCTTTCTTT	CASSREGATEAFF
TRBV6-5	-	-	TRBJ2-7	TGTGCCAGCAGTCCATCGGGGGCGGGCTCCTACGAGCAGTACTTC	CASSPSGAGSYEQYF
TRBV4-3	-	-	TRBJ2-6	TGCGCCAGCAGCAACTCTGGGGCCAACGTCCTGACTTTC	CASSNSGANVLTF
TRBV4-2	-	-	TRBJ2-4	TGTGCCAGCAGCCAAATTAGCGCCAAAAACATTCAGTACTTC	CASSQISAKNIQYF
TRBV5-1	TRBD2	-	TRBJ2-1	TGCGCCAGCAGCTGGCTAGCGGGAGGGAACAATGAGCAGTTCTTC	CASSWLAGGNNEQFF
TRBV7-3	-	once	TRBJ2-3	TGTGCCAGCAGCTCCAGCCTAGGGGTCACAGATACGCAGTATTTT	CASSSSLGVTDTQYF
TRBV5-1	TRBD2	-	TRBJ2-3	TGCGCCAGCAGCTTGGGGACTAGCGGGAGGGCCGAAGATACGCAGTATTTT	CASSLGTSGRAEDTQYF
TRBV7-2	TRBD1	-	TRBJ2-3	TGTGCCAGCAGGATGGGACAGCCCACAGATACGCAGTATTTT	CASRMGQPTDTQYF
TRBV19	-	-	TRBJ2-1	TGTGCCAGTAGTGCCAGGGACGGCGAGCAGTTCTTC	CASSARDGEQFF
TRBV25-1	-	-	TRBJ2-5	TGTGCCAGCACGTGGGGAGGTCGGGGACTGGAGACCCAGTACTTC	CASTWGGRGLETQYF
TRBV28	-	-	TRBJ1-2	TGTGCCAGCAGTCGCAGAAGGGGATATGGCTACACCTTC	CASSRRRGYGYTF
TRBV7-8	-	-	TRBJ1-1	TGTGCCAGCAGCCCTCGAGCTGAAACAAGTGAAGCTTTCTTT	CASSPRAETSEAFF
TRBV11-2	-	once	TRBJ1-4	TGTGCCAGCAGCTCCCCCACAGGGACTGGTGAAAAACTGTTTTTT	CASSSPTGTGEKLFF
TRBV18	-	-	TRBJ2-5	TGTGCCAGCTCACCCATAATCCAAGAGACCCAGTACTTC	CASSPIIQETQYF
TRBV5-1	TRBD2	-	TRBJ2-3	TGCGCCAGCAGCTTGGCTAGCGGATTCACAGATACGCAGTATTTT	CASSLASGFTDTQYF
TRBV28	TRBD1	-	TRBJ1-2	TGTGCCGGCAGAGACAGGGGAGTCTATGGCTACACCTTC	CAGRDRGVYGYTF
TRBV10-2	TRBD1	-	TRBJ2-3	TGCGCCAGCGGGACAGGGGGAACAGATACGCAGTATTTT	CASGTGGTDTQYF
TRBV5-1	TRBD1	-	TRBJ1-2	TGCGCCAGCAGCTTGGGGACAGGGCACTATGGCTACACCTTC	CASSLGTGHYGYTF
TRBV6-1	TRBD2	once	TRBJ2-5	TGTGCCAGCAGGGGACTAGCGGGAGAGACCCAGTACTTC	CASRGLAGETQYF
TRBV2	TRBD2	-	TRBJ2-5	TGTGCCAGCACACCCGGTGTGCGGGAGGGCCTGGAGACCCAGTACTTC	CASTPGVREGLETQYF
TRBV9	TRBD2	-	TRBJ2-3	TGTGCCAGCAGCCCCCTAGGCGGGAGGGCGACAGATACGCAGTATTTT	CASSPLGGRATDTQYF
TRBV29-1	-	-	TRBJ2-3	TGCAGCGTTGAAGGGCTCCCGAGCGGGAGCACAGATACGCAGTATTTT	CSVEGLPSGSTDTQYF
TRBV7-2	-	-	TRBJ2-4	TGTGCCAGCAGCTTAGCGCGGGAATCGGACATTCAGTACTTC	CASSLARESDIQYF
TRBV5-4	-	few	TRBJ1-1	TGTGCCAGCAGCTTGGCCTCTATAGGAGGGACTGAAGCTTTCTTT	CASSLASIGGTEAFF
TRBV5-1	TRBD2	-	TRBJ2-2	TGCGCCAGCAGCCTAGGGACTAGCCGTCCCGGGGAGCTGTTTTTT	CASSLGTSRPGELFF
TRBV5-6	-	-	TRBJ2-5	TGTGCCAGCAGCTTGGCCGGGTTCAGCCGGGAGACCCAGTACTTC	CASSLAGFSRETQYF
TRBV4-1	-	-	TRBJ1-1	TGCGCCAGCAGCCGGAATGGGCGGGGAGTAGAAGCTTTCTTT	CASSRNGRGVEAFF
TRBV27	-	-	TRBJ2-7	TGTGCCAGCTACAGCTCCACAGGCTCCTACGAGCAGTACTTC	CASYSSTGSYEQYF
TRBV12-5	-	-	TRBJ2-2	TGTGCTAGTGGTTTGCTGGGGATCCCCGGGGAGCTGTTTTTT	CASGLLGIPGELFF
TRBV7-3	TRBD1	-	TRBJ2-2	TGTGCCAGCAGTAGTGGGGGGACAGGAGTGAACACCGGGGAGCTGTTTTTT	CASSSGGTGVNTGELFF
TRBV29-1	-	-	TRBJ1-2	TGCAGCGTTGACAGGGCTGGTAACTATGGCTACACCTTC	CSVDRAGNYGYTF
TRBV6-1	TRBD1	-	TRBJ1-2	TGTGCCAGCAGTGAACTAGGACAGGGGGTGGCCTATGGCTACACCTTC	CASSELGQGVAYGYTF
TRBV27	TRBD1	-	TRBJ2-4	TGTGCCAGCAGTTCGTCCTACAGGGGCACGGACATTCAGTACTTC	CASSSSYRGTDIQYF
TRBV2	-	-	TRBJ2-5	TGTGCCAGCAGTGAAGTGGCAGCTCTTGGGACCCAGTACTTC	CASSEVAALGTQYF
TRBV9	-	once	TRBJ1-4	TGTGCCAGCAGCGTTAGCCCTAATGAAAAACTGTTTTTT	CASSVSPNEKLFF
TRBV2	TRBD1	-	TRBJ1-2	TGTGCCAGCAGCGAATTTCGGGCCCGGACAGGGCACTACACCTTC	CASSEFRARTGHYTF
TRBV27	-	-	TRBJ2-7	TGTGCCAGCAGTTTAAGACGGTTCTACGAGCAGTACTTC	CASSLRRFYEQYF
TRBV6-6	TRBD2	-	TRBJ2-7	TGTGCCAGCAGTTACTCGGGACTAGCGGGCTCCTACGAGCAGTACTTC	CASSYSGLAGSYEQYF
TRBV29-1	-	-	TRBJ2-3	TGCAGCGTTGAAGGACAGTCTAGCACAGATACGCAGTATTTT	CSVEGQSSTDTQYF
TRBV28	-	-	TRBJ2-3	TGTGCCAGCATCAAAGGCAGGAGTAGCACAGATACGCAGTATTTT	CASIKGRSSTDTQYF
TRBV13	TRBD2	-	TRBJ2-5	TGTGCCAGCAGCTCCCCGGGGGGGGGCGCTGTACGGGAGACCCAGTACTTC	CASSSPGGGAVRETQYF
TRBV6-1	TRBD1	-	TRBJ2-7	TGTGCCAGCAGCCCGACAGGGACCTACGAGCAGTACTTC	CASSPTGTYEQYF
TRBV5-1	-	-	TRBJ2-5	TGCGCCAGCAGCTCCGGGGACATTGACCAAGAGACCCAGTACTTC	CASSSGDIDQETQYF
TRBV5-1	-	-	TRBJ2-7	TGCGCCAGCAGCCCGACAGTCTCCTACGAGCAGTACTTC	CASSPTVSYEQYF
TRBV15	-	-	TRBJ2-7	TGTGCCACCAGCAGAGGGAGGAGGACTTACCTAGATATTAACTACGAGCAGTACTTC	CATSRGRRTYLDINYEQYF
TRBV6-5	-	-	TRBJ1-2	TGTGCCAGCAGTTACTCGAATATTCGACATCACTATGGCTACACCTTC	CASSYSNIRHHYGYTF
TRBV25-1	TRBD1	-	TRBJ1-1	TGTGCCAGCAGTGAAGGACAGGGTCGTCGCGCTTTCTTT	CASSEGQGRRAFF
TRBV2	-	-	TRBJ2-2	TGTGCCAGCTCGGGGGCCGGGGAGCTGTTTTTT	CASSGAGELFF
TRBV6-4	TRBD2	-	TRBJ2-3	TGTGCCAGCAGTCCCAGCGGGAGGGGATCAACAGATACGCAGTATTTT	CASSPSGRGSTDTQYF
TRBV5-1	TRBD1	-	TRBJ2-5	TGCGCCAGCAGCTGGAGGGGGGACAGGGTAGAGACCCAGTACTTC	CASSWRGDRVETQYF
TRBV7-9	TRBD1	-	TRBJ2-7	TGTGCCAGCAGATCGGACAGGGGGCTCTACGAGCAGTACTTC	CASRSDRGLYEQYF
TRBV28	-	-	TRBJ2-4	TGTGCCACCGCCGGGGCTCTAGCCAAAAACATTCAGTACTTC	CATAGALAKNIQYF
TRBV7-3	TRBD2	-	TRBJ2-1	TGTGCCAGCAGCATCTCTAGCGGGAGCGCCTACAATGAGCAGTTCTTC	CASSISSGSAYNEQFF
TRBV11-2	-	-	TRBJ2-3	TGTGCCAGCAGCTGGGGGGTAGGGGCAGATACGCAGTATTTT	CASSWGVGADTQYF
TRBV11-3	TRBD2	once	TRBJ2-5	TGTGCCAGCAGCATGGGGACTAGCGGGAGTCAGGAGACCCAGTACTTC	CASSMGTSGSQETQYF
TRBV5-1	TRBD2	-	TRBJ2-1	TGCGCCAGCAGCGTCCTACCAGGGACTAGCGGGAGAAATGAGCAGTTCTTC	CASSVLPGTSGRNEQFF
TRBV7-9	TRBD2	-	TRBJ2-2	TGTGCCAGCAGCCGTAGGACTAGCGGGATGAACACCGGGGAGCTGTTTTTT	CASSRRTSGMNTGELFF